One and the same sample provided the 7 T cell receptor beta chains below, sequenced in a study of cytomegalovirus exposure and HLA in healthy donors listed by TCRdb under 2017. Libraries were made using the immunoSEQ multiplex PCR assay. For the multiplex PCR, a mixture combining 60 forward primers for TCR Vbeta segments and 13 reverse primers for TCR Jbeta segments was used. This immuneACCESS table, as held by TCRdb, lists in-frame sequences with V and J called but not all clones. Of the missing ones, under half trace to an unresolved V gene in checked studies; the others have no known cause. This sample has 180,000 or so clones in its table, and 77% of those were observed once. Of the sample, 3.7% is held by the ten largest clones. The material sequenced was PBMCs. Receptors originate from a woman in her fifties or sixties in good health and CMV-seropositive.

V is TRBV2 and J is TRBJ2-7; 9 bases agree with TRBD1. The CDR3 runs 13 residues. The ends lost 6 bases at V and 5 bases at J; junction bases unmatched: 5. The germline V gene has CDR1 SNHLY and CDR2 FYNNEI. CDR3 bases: TGTGCCAGCAGCTCCCGGGACAGGGACGAGCAGTACTTC. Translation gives CASSSRDRDEQYF. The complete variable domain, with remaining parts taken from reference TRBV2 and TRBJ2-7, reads EPEVTQTPSHQVTQMGQEVILRCVPISNHLYFYWYRQILGQKVEFLVSFYNNEISEKSEIFDDQFSVERPDGSNFTLKIRSTKLEDSAMYFCASSSRDRDEQYFGPGTRLTVT.

DNA for the CDR3: TGTGCCAGCAGGGGACTAGCGGGTTATACCGGGGAGCTGTTTTTT. The encoded protein is CASRGLAGYTGELFF. The chain has TRBV6-5 and TRBJ2-2; 12 bases agree with TRBD2. The germline V gene encodes CDR1 MNHEY and CDR2 SVGAGI. The J segment lost 5 bases and the V segment lost 6 bases, leaving 4 bases of the junction unmatched. CDR3 length: 15 amino acids.

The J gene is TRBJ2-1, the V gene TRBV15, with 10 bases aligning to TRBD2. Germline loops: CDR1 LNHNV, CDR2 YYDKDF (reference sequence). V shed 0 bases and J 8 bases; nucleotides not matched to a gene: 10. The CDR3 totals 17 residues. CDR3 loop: CATSRDQIAGGRDEQFF. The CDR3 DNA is TGTGCCACCAGCAGAGACCAGATAGCGGGGGGAAGGGATGAGCAGTTCTTC. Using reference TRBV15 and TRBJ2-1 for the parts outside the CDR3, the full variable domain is DAMVIQNPRYQVTQFGKPVTLSCSQTLNHNVMYWYQQKSSQAPKLLFHYYDKDFNNEADTPDNFQSRRPNTSFCFLDIRSPGLGDTAMYLCATSRDQIAGGRDEQFFGPGTRLTVL.

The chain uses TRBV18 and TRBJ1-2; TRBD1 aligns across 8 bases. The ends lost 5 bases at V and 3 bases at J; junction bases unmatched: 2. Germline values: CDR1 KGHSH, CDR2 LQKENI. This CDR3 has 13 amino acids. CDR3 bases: TGTGCCAGCTCAACGGACAGGGACTATGGCTACACCTTC. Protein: CASSTDRDYGYTF. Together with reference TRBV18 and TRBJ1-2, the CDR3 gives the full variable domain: NAGVMQNPRHLVRRRGQEARLRCSPMKGHSHVYWYRQLPEEGLKFMVYLQKENIIDESGMPKERFSAEFPKEGPSILRIQQVVRGDSAAYFCASSTDRDYGYTFGSGTRLTVV.

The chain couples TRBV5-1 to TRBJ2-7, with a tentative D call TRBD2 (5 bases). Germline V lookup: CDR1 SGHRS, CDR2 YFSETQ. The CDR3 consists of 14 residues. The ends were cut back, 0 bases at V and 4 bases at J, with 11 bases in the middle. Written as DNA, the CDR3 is TGCGCCAGCAGCTTGGGCCTAGCCACATACGAGCAGTACTTC. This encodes CASSLGLATYEQYF.

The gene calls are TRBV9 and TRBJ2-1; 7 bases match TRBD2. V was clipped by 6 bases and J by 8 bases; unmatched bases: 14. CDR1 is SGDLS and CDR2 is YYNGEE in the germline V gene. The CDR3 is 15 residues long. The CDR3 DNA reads TGTGCCAGCAATGGGGGGGAGCGGGGCTTCTATGAGCAGTTCTTC. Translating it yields CASNGGERGFYEQFF.

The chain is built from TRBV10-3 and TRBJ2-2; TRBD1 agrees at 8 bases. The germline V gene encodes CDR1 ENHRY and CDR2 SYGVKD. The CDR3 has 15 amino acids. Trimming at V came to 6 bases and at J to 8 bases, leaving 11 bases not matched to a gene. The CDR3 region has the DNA TGTGCCATCAGCGCGAGGACAGGGACGACTGGGGAGCTGTTTTTT. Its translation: CAISARTGTTGELFF.